This TCR beta chain comes out of a study of T-cell reconstitution after alpha-beta-depleted transplantation in children. This clonotype turned up a few times. Researchers prepared the TCRbeta library using unique molecular identifiers, the study reports. From the PCR reads, TCRdb called clonotypes with MiXCR, one entry per CDR3 protein. The sample carries hundreds of thousands of distinct CDR3 sequences, about 10% recorded once. J gave up 0 bases and V 7 bases, and 4 bases lay outside the gene matches. The CDR3 contains 15 residues. The germline CDR1 and CDR2 sequences are DFQATT and SNEGSKA (reference sequence).

The sequenced sample was PBMCs from the stem cell graft donor, obtained from the stem cell graft. V is TRBV20-1 and J is TRBJ2-2; 11 nucleotides align to TRBD2. The receptor's source is a human donor who donated a stem cell graft to a child with acute myeloid leukemia. CDR3 loop: CSVRLAGTNTGELFF. The CDR3 DNA sequence: TGCAGTGTAAGACTAGCGGGGACGAACACCGGGGAGCTGTTTTTT.